This T cell receptor beta chain was identified in a study of T cells in Graves' hyperthyroidism and ophthalmopathy. The CDR3 contains 20 residues. The V gene's germline CDR1 is DFQATT and CDR2 SNEGSKA (reference sequence). The V segment lost 3 bases and the J segment 1 base; nucleotides outside the gene matches: 14. The investigators amplified TCR beta CDR3 regions from RNA transcripts. In the first-round RT-PCR of the TCR CDR3, the HTBI primer set was used. TCRdb passed the multiplex PCR reads through MiXCR, listing each CDR3 protein once. Seen here are around 600,000 distinct CDR3 sequences, approximately 14% observed once, and the top ten hold approximately 12%. Based on clinical symptoms, serum thyroxine and TRAb, thyroid ultrasound and orbital computed tomography, diagnoses were reached. This clonotype was counted at least ten times.

The sequence derives from a woman aged 45-59 years with Graves' ophthalmopathy. Material for sequencing was blood. The chain carries TRBV20-1 and TRBJ2-1; 14 bases line up with TRBD2. The chain's CDR3 is CSASGGPGTSGSWSYNEQFF. CDR3 nucleotides: TGCAGTGCTAGTGGGGGTCCCGGGACTAGCGGGAGTTGGTCCTACAATGAGCAGTTCTTC.